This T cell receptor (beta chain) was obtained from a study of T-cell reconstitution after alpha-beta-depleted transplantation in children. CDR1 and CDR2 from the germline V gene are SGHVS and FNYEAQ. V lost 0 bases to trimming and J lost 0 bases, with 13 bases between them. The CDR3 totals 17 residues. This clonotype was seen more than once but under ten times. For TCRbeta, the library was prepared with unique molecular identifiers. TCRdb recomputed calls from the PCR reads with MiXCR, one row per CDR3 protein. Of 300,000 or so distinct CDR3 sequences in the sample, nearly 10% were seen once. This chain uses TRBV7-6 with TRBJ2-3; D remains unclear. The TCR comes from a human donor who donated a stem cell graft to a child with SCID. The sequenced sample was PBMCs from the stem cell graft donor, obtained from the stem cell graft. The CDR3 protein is CASSLAQLTTSTDTQYF. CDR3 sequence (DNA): TGTGCCAGCAGCTTAGCTCAGCTAACAACTAGCACAGATACGCAGTATTTT.